This T cell receptor beta chain was observed in a study of T cells after yellow fever vaccination. General study points: Reappearance after the booster was seen for most primary-vaccination clones, at 95% to 96% CD4 and roughly 90% CD8.

This clonotype was observed a few times. Antigen: not known. Trimming took off 1 base at V and 8 bases at J, with 11 bases between the two ends. The CDR3 has 13 amino acids. CDR1 LGHNA and CDR2 YNFKEQ come from the germline V gene. TCRdb independently ran MiXCR on the 5' RACE reads; one entry per CDR3 protein. The table has 350,000 to 450,000 distinct CDR3 sequences, approximately 19% seen once. The chain is built from TRBV4-2 and TRBJ1-2; unclear D gene. This sequence originates from a man younger than 35 who received the YFV17D yellow fever vaccine. Material: PBMCs, obtained before the yellow fever booster vaccination. The CDR3 loop reads CASSQGWGRGYTF. In DNA, the CDR3 is TGTGCCAGCAGCCAAGGGTGGGGAAGAGGCTACACCTTC.